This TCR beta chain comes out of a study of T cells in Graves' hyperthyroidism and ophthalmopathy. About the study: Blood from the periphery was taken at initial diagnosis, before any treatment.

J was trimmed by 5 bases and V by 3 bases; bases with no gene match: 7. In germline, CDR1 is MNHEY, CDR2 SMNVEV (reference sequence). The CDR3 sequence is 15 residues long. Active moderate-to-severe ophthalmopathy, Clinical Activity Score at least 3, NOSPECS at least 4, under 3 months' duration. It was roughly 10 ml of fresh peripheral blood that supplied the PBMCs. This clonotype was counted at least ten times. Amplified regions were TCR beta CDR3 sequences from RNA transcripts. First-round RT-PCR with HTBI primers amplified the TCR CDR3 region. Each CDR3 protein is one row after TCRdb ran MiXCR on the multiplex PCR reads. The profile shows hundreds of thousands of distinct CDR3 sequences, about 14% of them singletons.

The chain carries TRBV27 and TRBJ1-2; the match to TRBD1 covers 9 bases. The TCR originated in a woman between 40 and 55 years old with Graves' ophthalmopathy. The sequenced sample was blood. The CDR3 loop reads CASSFGQGRKYGYTF. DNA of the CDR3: TGTGCCAGCAGTTTTGGACAGGGGCGAAAGTATGGCTACACCTTC.